Listed below are T cell receptor beta chains from one sample, sequenced in a study of blood T cell repertoires in COVID-19. The protocol was immunoSEQ multiplex PCR, while the TCRdb copy is restricted to in-frame clones and leaves out a portion. The data show roughly 250,000 clones, about nine tenths seen once. Sequenced: peripheral blood. The origin of the receptors is a woman aged 25-40 years with COVID-19, enrolled during active disease. The CDR3 runs from the conserved cysteine through the conserved F or W. A D gene is named only where the DNA matches it firmly. The listing skips clone size in some rows; elsewhere it reads once, few, many or a size class.

cdr3_aa,cdr3_nt,v_call,cdr3_length,d_call,clone_size,j_call
CASSWIKAGGDEQFF,TGCGCCAGCAGCTGGATTAAAGCAGGGGGCGATGAGCAGTTCTTC,TRBV5-1,15,TRBD1,-,TRBJ2-1
CASSLDSNYGYTF,TGTGCCAGCAGCTTAGACAGCAACTATGGCTACACCTTC,TRBV5-4,13,-,-,TRBJ1-2
CATARVSNQPQHF,TGTGCCACTGCCCGGGTCAGCAATCAGCCCCAGCATTTT,TRBV6-6,13,-,-,TRBJ1-5
CASSFIERVDEQYF,TGTGCCAGCAGTTTTATCGAAAGAGTGGACGAGCAGTACTTC,TRBV27,14,-,-,TRBJ2-7
CSVDRGSEQYF,TGCAGCGTTGATCGAGGGAGCGAGCAGTACTTC,TRBV29-1,11,-,-,TRBJ2-7
CASSRQGLGNEKLFF,TGTGCCAGCAGTCGACAGGGTTTGGGTAATGAAAAACTGTTTTTT,TRBV3-1/TRBV3-2,15,TRBD1,-,TRBJ1-4
CASSPNRGRNTEAFF,TGTGCCAGCTCACCTAACAGGGGGCGGAACACTGAAGCTTTCTTT,TRBV18,15,TRBD1,-,TRBJ1-1
CASSPTSADEQYF,TGTGCCAGCAGTCCCACTAGCGCTGACGAGCAGTACTTC,TRBV28,13,TRBD2,-,TRBJ2-7
CASTGGGLAGTQETQYF,TGTGCCAGCACTGGGGGGGGACTAGCGGGCACCCAAGAGACCCAGTACTTC,TRBV2,17,TRBD2,-,TRBJ2-5
CASSEAGGPWYEQYF,TGTGCCAGCAGTGAAGCGGGGGGACCTTGGTACGAGCAGTACTTC,TRBV6-1,15,-,-,TRBJ2-7
CASSPGLLGRSEQYF,TGCGCCAGCAGCCCGGGCCTTCTGGGGAGAAGTGAGCAGTACTTC,TRBV5-1,15,-,-,TRBJ2-7
CASSPGGGYTF,TGTGCCAGCTCACCAGGCGGTGGCTACACCTTC,TRBV18,11,-,-,TRBJ1-2
CASSVGQGYANEKLFF,TGTGCCAGCAGCGTCGGTCAGGGGTACGCTAATGAAAAACTGTTTTTT,TRBV9,16,-,-,TRBJ1-4
CASSLSGASETQYF,TGTGCCAGCAGCTTATCTGGGGCCTCCGAGACCCAGTACTTC,TRBV11-2,14,-,once,TRBJ2-5
CASRSGQVHEQYF,TGTGCCAGCAGATCGGGACAGGTCCACGAGCAGTACTTC,TRBV6-5,13,TRBD1,-,TRBJ2-7
CASSAQGWGYEQYF,TGTGCCAGTAGTGCACAGGGATGGGGCTACGAGCAGTACTTC,TRBV19,14,-,-,TRBJ2-7
CASSLAGAGSYEQYF,TGTGCCAGCAGTTTAGCGGGGGCGGGATCCTACGAGCAGTACTTC,TRBV27,15,-,-,TRBJ2-7
CASSAPISHAGANVLTF,TGTGCCAGCAGCGCACCAATCAGTCATGCTGGGGCCAACGTCCTGACTTTC,TRBV9,17,-,-,TRBJ2-6
CASSLYRQNQETQYF,TGCGCCAGCAGCTTGTACAGGCAGAACCAAGAGACCCAGTACTTC,TRBV5-1,15,-,-,TRBJ2-5
CASSLSSGTVRFEQYF,TGTGCCAGCAGTTTATCATCCGGGACAGTACGTTTCGAGCAGTACTTC,TRBV27,16,TRBD1,-,TRBJ2-7
CASREGTGSTEAFF,TGTGCCAGCAGGGAAGGGACAGGGTCAACTGAAGCTTTCTTT,TRBV2,14,TRBD1,-,TRBJ1-1
CASSQRSHEQYF,TGTGCCAGCAGCCAACGGTCCCACGAGCAGTACTTC,TRBV6-2/TRBV6-3,12,-,-,TRBJ2-7
CAWSIGVSTDTQYF,TGTGCCTGGAGTATCGGGGTAAGCACAGATACGCAGTATTTT,TRBV30,14,-,-,TRBJ2-3
CASSYSKTGAKNIQYF,TGTGCCAGCAGTTACTCGAAGACAGGGGCAAAAAACATTCAGTACTTC,TRBV6-5,16,TRBD1,-,TRBJ2-4
CASSPPGLAGGEETQYF,TGTGCCAGCAGCCCCCCGGGACTAGCGGGGGGGGAAGAGACCCAGTACTTC,TRBV5-4,17,TRBD2,-,TRBJ2-5
CATSLGGTEAFF,TGTGCCACCAGCCTGGGAGGGACTGAAGCTTTCTTT,TRBV24-1,12,-,-,TRBJ1-1
CASSQVATSGVSF,TGTGCCAGCAGCCAAGTGGCGACTAGCGGGGTTAGCTTC,TRBV14,13,TRBD2,-,TRBJ2-7
CASSLALAGQETQYF,TGTGCCAGCAGCTTAGCGCTAGCGGGGCAAGAGACCCAGTACTTC,TRBV7-9,15,TRBD2,-,TRBJ2-5
CASSERSTYSNQPQHF,TGTGCCAGCAGTGAGAGGTCAACTTATAGCAATCAGCCCCAGCATTTT,TRBV2,16,-,-,TRBJ1-5
CASSFRGTGNTIYF,TGTGCCAGCAGCTTTAGGGGTACTGGAAACACCATATATTTT,TRBV6-5,14,-,-,TRBJ1-3
CASSSGDTDSAGGVYGYTF,TGTGCCAGCAGTTCGGGTGACACGGACAGTGCGGGGGGGGTCTATGGCTACACCTTC,TRBV27,19,-,-,TRBJ1-2
CASSEGWAGGAEQYF,TGTGCCAGCAGTGAAGGTTGGGCAGGGGGCGCCGAGCAGTACTTC,TRBV2,15,TRBD1,-,TRBJ2-7
CSASWVAGGYQETQYF,TGCAGTGCTAGTTGGGTTGCGGGGGGGTACCAAGAGACCCAGTACTTC,TRBV20-1,16,TRBD2,-,TRBJ2-5
CASSLELAGYSGELFF,TGTGCCAGCAGCTTGGAGCTAGCGGGGTACTCCGGGGAGCTGTTTTTT,TRBV5-6,16,TRBD2,-,TRBJ2-2
CASSPFPSNTIYF,TGTGCCAGCAGCCCCTTCCCTTCTAACACCATATATTTT,TRBV6-2/TRBV6-3,13,-,-,TRBJ1-3
CASSLGLSSTDTQYF,TGTGCCAGCAGCTTGGGACTCTCTAGCACAGATACGCAGTATTTT,TRBV11-2,15,-,once,TRBJ2-3
CASEAGAAKDTGGYTF,TGTGCCAGTGAGGCGGGGGCAGCCAAGGATACCGGTGGCTACACCTTC,TRBV19,16,-,-,TRBJ1-2
CASSAIRDRGSPLHF,TGTGCCAGCAGCGCGATCCGGGACAGGGGTTCACCCCTCCACTTT,TRBV11-2,15,TRBD1,-,TRBJ1-6
CSVDGRSLSEAFF,TGCAGCGTTGACGGCAGGTCCCTTTCTGAAGCTTTCTTT,TRBV29-1,13,-,few,TRBJ1-1
CASSPISGTGVMNTEAFF,TGTGCCAGCTCACCCATTTCCGGGACAGGGGTCATGAACACTGAAGCTTTCTTT,TRBV18,18,TRBD1,-,TRBJ1-1
CASTSQPDTEAFF,TGCGCCAGCACTTCCCAACCGGACACTGAAGCTTTCTTT,TRBV5-1,13,-,once,TRBJ1-1
CASSFRSLIETQYF,TGCGCCAGCAGCTTCAGGTCGTTAATCGAGACCCAGTACTTC,TRBV5-1,14,-,-,TRBJ2-5
CASSLDNALWGRANEKLFF,TGTGCCAGCAGCTTAGATAATGCATTATGGGGGCGGGCTAATGAAAAACTGTTTTTT,TRBV11-2,19,-,-,TRBJ1-4
CASSLGTGGNEQYF,TGCGCCAGCAGCCTGGGGACAGGGGGCAACGAGCAGTACTTC,TRBV5-1,14,TRBD1,-,TRBJ2-7
CASGLVRGTGAFYGYTF,TGTGCTAGTGGTTTGGTACGGGGGACAGGGGCGTTTTACGGCTACACCTTC,TRBV12-5,17,TRBD1,-,TRBJ1-2
CASSLGQARVNEQFF,TGTGCCAGCAGCCTTGGACAGGCCCGAGTTAATGAGCAGTTCTTC,TRBV7-6,15,TRBD1,-,TRBJ2-1
CASRVDRSYNEQFF,TGTGCCAGCAGGGTAGACAGGTCCTACAATGAGCAGTTCTTC,TRBV2,14,-,-,TRBJ2-1
CASSLSQVGNTEAFF,TGTGCCAGCAGCTTATCACAGGTCGGGAACACTGAAGCTTTCTTT,TRBV11-2,15,-,-,TRBJ1-1
CASSLDGTYNEQFF,TGTGCCAGCAGCTTGGACGGGACCTACAATGAGCAGTTCTTC,TRBV5-4,14,-,-,TRBJ2-1